The clone carrying this T cell receptor beta chain showed up just once. Other DNA sequences within the sample encode an identical CDR3. Genomic DNA (from each subset) was split evenly across several immunoSEQ plates. In the original analysis: There were no quality scores in the junction-only immunoSEQ sequences, so filtering differed. The data were produced by immunoSEQ multiplex PCR, yet TCRdb's version contains in-frame clones alone and is incomplete. The DNA was the basis for D and trimming; V, J and clone size are from that table. The data contain millions of clones, more than 80% of them singletons. The sample comes from a study of shared clonotypes between healthy human individuals. This CDR3 contains 12 residues. The V end lost 4 bases, the J end lost 4 bases, and 6 bases lay between the germline ends. CDR1 is SGHDT, CDR2 YYEEEE, per germline.

Sequenced: naive CD4+ T cells sorted from blood. The sample's subset: CD45RA+ positively selected. The J gene is TRBJ1-5, the V gene TRBV5-6; D uncertain. This TCR was recovered from a man between 18 and 29 years old in good health. CDR3 bases: TGTGCCAGCAGCGAGGGTAATCAGCCCCAGCATTTT. This translates into CASSEGNQPQHF.